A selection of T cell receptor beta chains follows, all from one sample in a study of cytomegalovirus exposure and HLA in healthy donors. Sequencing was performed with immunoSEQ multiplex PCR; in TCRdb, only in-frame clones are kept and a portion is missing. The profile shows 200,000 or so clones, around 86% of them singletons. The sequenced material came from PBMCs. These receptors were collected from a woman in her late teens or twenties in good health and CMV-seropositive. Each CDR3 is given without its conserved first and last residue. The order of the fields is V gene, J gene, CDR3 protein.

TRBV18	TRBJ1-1	ASSTRQPNTEAF
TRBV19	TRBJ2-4	ASGVQGRHIQY
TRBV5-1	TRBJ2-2	ASSFGRGTGELF
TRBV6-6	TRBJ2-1	ASRSTSGRINEQF
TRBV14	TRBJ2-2	ASSQDLGLASGELF
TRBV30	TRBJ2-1	AWSLGGVNEQF
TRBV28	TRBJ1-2	ASSLSTGGDDGYT
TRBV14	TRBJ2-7	ASSLGTAPYEQY
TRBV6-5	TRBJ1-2	ASRVPGQRYGYT
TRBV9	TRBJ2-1	ASSASGGGYNEQF
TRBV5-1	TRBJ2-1	ASSLEATSGYNEQF
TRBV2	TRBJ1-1	ASRGHRLAEAF
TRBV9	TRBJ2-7	ASSGQDHGEQY
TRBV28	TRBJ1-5	ASRSQGGNQPQH
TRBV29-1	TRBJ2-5	SVEPIGETRPTQY
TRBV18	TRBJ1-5	ASSILPVLNQPQH
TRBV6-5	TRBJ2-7	ASTLAGVHEQY
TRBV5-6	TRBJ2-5	ASSPGTVQETQY
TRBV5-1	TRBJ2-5	ASSLQETQY
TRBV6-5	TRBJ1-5	ASSWDSTSNQPQH
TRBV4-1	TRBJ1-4	ASSLEDSNEKLF
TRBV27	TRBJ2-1	ASSFAGTSGTGEQF
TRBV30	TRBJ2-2	AWSRGPNTGELF
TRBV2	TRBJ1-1	AILQGSRINEAF
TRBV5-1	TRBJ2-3	ASSLDLAGGDTQY
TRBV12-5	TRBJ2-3	ASGLALAGGGADTQY
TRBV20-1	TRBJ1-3	SAATRNTIY
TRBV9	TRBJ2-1	ASSGQGSGGYNEQF
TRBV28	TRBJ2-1	ASPRQPLAGDEQF
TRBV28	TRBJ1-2	ARTHGTGHYGYT
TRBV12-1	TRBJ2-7	ASSFPGQCYEQY
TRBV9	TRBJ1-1	ASSRDTNTEAF
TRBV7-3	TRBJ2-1	ASSLGTGWNEQF
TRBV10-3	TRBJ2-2	AIRKGTGGFTGELF
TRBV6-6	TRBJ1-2	ASTSERGPTYGYT
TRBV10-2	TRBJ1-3	ASSEAGTGVGNTIY
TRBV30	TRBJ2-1	AWLGGLSDNEQF
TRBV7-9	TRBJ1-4	ASSLPGIEGPMEKLF
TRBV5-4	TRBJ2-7	ASSRIKLASYEQY
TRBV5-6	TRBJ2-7	ASSTGTSGINEQY
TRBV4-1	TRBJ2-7	ASSHASAGGPYEQY
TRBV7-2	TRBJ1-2	ASSLAIQAFYGYT
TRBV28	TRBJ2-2	ASSSPYEAENTGELF
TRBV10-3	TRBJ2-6	AISASTAGTGDSGANVLT
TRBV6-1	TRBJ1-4	ASRKTGAREKLF
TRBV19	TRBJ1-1	ASSIPRAGGRTEAF
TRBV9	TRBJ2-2	ASSAGTTRLHYANTGELF
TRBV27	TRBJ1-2	ASSVTGGGYGYT
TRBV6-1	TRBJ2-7	ASQVRPGGSYEQY
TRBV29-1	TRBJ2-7	SVGIDRTSPYEQY
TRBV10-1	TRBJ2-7	ASSGTRYEQY
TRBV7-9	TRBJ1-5	ASSPGQGAEDSNQPQH
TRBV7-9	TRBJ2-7	ASSLVLSGSEQY